Included here is one TCR beta chain sequence, with context. The entry originates in a study of T-cell reconstitution after alpha-beta-depleted transplantation in children. J gave up 9 bases and V 2 bases, and 13 bases lay outside the gene matches. The CDR3 has 16 residues. Germline CDR1 and CDR2: MNHEY and SMNVEV (reference sequence). Molecular barcoding with unique molecular identifiers was used for the TCRbeta library. TCRdb fed the PCR reads into MiXCR, producing one record per CDR3 protein. The sample carries approximately 350,000 distinct CDR3 sequences, around 10% recorded once. This chain uses TRBV27 with TRBJ2-1, with 7 bases lining up with TRBD1. The receptor comes from a human donor who donated a stem cell graft to a child with acute lymphoblastic leukemia. The sequencing used PBMCs from the stem cell graft donor, collected from the stem cell graft. The CDR3 is CASSLKPTGSNGEQFF. The CDR3 DNA is TGTGCCAGCAGTTTAAAACCGACAGGGAGCAACGGTGAGCAGTTCTTC.